In its sample, the clone carrying this T cell receptor beta chain was seen a few times. Trimming took 5 bases from V and 5 from J, leaving 18 bases between them. In germline, CDR1 is SGHTA, CDR2 FQGNSA. This CDR3 comprises 15 residues. The sample originates from a study of spatial heterogeneity in lung cancer. Each molecule of TCR cDNA was tagged with one unique molecular identifier. From the 5' RACE reads, TCRdb called clonotypes with MiXCR, one entry per CDR3 protein. The top ten hold 55% to 70% of the sample, which has around 45,000 distinct CDR3 sequences, roughly 13% seen once. The time point denotes: sample taken at primary tumor resection. Whole RNA, which was extracted from tumor, nontumor lung tissue or frozen PBMC, was sequenced without any cell sorting.

This clonotype originated in a male donor with early-stage non-small cell lung cancer. This chain uses TRBV7-2 with TRBJ2-5, with D possibly TRBD2 on 6 matching bases. Sample: PBMCs, taken at surgery. CDR3 loop: CASSRGNGRGETQYF. Here the CDR3 DNA reads TGTGCCAGCAGCAGAGGGAACGGGCGGGGCGAGACCCAGTACTTC.